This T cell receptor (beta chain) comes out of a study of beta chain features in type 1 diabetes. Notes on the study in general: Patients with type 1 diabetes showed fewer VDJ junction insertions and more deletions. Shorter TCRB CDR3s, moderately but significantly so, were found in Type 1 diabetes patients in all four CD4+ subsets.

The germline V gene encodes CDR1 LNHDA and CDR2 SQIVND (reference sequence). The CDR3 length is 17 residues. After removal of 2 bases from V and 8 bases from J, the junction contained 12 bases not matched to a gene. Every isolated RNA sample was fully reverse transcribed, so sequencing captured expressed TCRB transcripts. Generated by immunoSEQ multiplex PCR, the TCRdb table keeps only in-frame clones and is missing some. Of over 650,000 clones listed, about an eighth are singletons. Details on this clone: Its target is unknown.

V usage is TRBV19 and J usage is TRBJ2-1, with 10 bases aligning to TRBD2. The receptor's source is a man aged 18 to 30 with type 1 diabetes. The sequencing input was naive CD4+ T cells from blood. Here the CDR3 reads CASSIIRTSGIGDEQFF. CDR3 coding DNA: TGTGCCAGTAGTATAATCCGGACTAGCGGAATCGGAGATGAGCAGTTCTTC.